This TCR beta chain was identified in a study of CD8 T cells in ankylosing spondylitis. Findings and limits, study-wide: Reactive arthritis synovial fluid and blood were previously reported to contain some motif variants. Characteristic, it appeared, of ankylosing spondylitis blood was a TCR beta motif of fewer than 10 highly homologous variants.

CDR1 is MGHRA and CDR2 is YSYEKL in the germline V gene. CDR3 size: 16 residues. After removal of 3 bases from V and 0 bases from J, the junction contained 5 bases not matched to a gene. This clonotype was detected many times. Its antigen is as yet unknown. Researchers built TCR beta libraries using quantitative 5'-RACE with molecular barcodes. MiXCR, run by TCRdb on the 5' RACE reads, gives a single entry per CDR3 protein. The data contain about 540,000 distinct CDR3 sequences, approximately 11% of them singletons. The TCR was taken from a male donor with ankylosing spondylitis. What was sequenced was blood, either unsorted or a sorted T cell fraction (not recorded which). V usage is TRBV4-1 and J usage is TRBJ1-5; 7 nucleotides line up with TRBD1. The CDR3 DNA is TGCGCCAGCAGCCATTATGGGACAGATAGCAATCAGCCCCAGCATTTT. It yields the protein CASSHYGTDSNQPQHF.